The T cell receptor (beta chain) under discussion was sequenced for a study of beta chain features in type 1 diabetes. Findings of the study overall: Patients and controls would be equally affected if PCR favored shorter templates. cDNA-based reads could over-represent cells with high TCR expression. Patients showed naive, central memory and Treg TCRB repertoires that appeared more similar than those of healthy donors.

Germline values: CDR1 SGHTA, CDR2 FQGNSA. The V segment lost 5 bases and the J segment 6 bases; nucleotides outside the gene matches: 9. The CDR3 totals 15 residues. What was sequenced were expressed TCRB transcripts, since all of the isolated RNA had been reverse transcribed. This table comes from immunoSEQ multiplex PCR, and its TCRdb copy is limited to in-frame clones, with some not included. Of 200,000 to 300,000 clones listed, approximately 14% are singletons. To note about this clone: Its antigen is not identified.

The V call is TRBV7-2, the J call TRBJ2-1; TRBD2 matches 8 bases. Sequencing was done on a sample of naive CD4+ T cells from blood. The clonotype originates from a woman in her forties in good health. CDR3 sequence: CASSRTGGPGNEQFF. CDR3 in DNA: TGTGCCAGCAGCCGAACGGGGGGGCCTGGCAATGAGCAGTTCTTC.